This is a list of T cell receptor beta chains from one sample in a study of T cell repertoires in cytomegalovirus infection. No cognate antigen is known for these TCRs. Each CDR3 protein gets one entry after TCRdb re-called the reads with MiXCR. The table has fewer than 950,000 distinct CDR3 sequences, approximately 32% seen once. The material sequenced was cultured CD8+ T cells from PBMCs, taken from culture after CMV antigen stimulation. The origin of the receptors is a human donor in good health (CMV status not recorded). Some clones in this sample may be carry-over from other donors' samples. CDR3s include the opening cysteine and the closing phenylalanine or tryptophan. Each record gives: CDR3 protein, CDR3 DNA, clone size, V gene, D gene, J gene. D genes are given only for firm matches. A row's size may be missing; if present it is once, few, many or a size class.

cdr3_aa: CASSIPRLYSNTF; cdr3_nt: TGTGCCAGTAGTATACCACGTCTTTATTCGAACACCTTC; clone_size: .; v_call: TRBV19; d_call: .; j_call: TRBJ1-2
cdr3_aa: CASSHPGPRPTGELFF; cdr3_nt: TGTGCCAGCAGCCATCCGGGACCCCGGCCCACCGGGGAGCTGTTTTTT; clone_size: .; v_call: TRBV5-8; d_call: .; j_call: TRBJ2-2
cdr3_aa: CASSYSNSLAGNNEQFF; cdr3_nt: TGTGCCAGCAGTTACTCGAATAGTCTAGCGGGCAACAATGAGCAGTTCTTC; clone_size: many; v_call: TRBV6-6; d_call: TRBD2; j_call: TRBJ2-1
cdr3_aa: CASSYPGNTEAFF; cdr3_nt: TGTGCCAGCAGTTATCCAGGGAACACTGAAGCTTTCTTT; clone_size: .; v_call: TRBV6-6; d_call: .; j_call: TRBJ1-1
cdr3_aa: CASSSRAGGSTDTQYF; cdr3_nt: TGTGCCAGCAGTTCCCGGGCAGGGGGGAGCACAGATACGCAGTATTTT; clone_size: few; v_call: TRBV27; d_call: .; j_call: TRBJ2-3
cdr3_aa: CASSVRDRVVDEQFF; cdr3_nt: TGTGCCAGCAGCGTCCGGGACAGGGTAGTAGATGAGCAGTTCTTC; clone_size: few; v_call: TRBV6-6; d_call: TRBD1; j_call: TRBJ2-1
cdr3_aa: CAISEIKSETGSNYGYTF; cdr3_nt: TGTGCCATCAGTGAGATAAAGTCTGAGACAGGGTCTAACTATGGCTACACCTTC; clone_size: few; v_call: TRBV10-3; d_call: TRBD1; j_call: TRBJ1-2
cdr3_aa: CASSASLGGNQPQHF; cdr3_nt: TGTGCCAGCAGTGCCTCACTAGGAGGCAATCAGCCCCAGCATTTT; clone_size: few; v_call: TRBV28; d_call: .; j_call: TRBJ1-5
cdr3_aa: CASSDGGTDTQYF; cdr3_nt: TGTGCCAGCAGTGACGGGGGCACAGATACGCAGTATTTT; clone_size: few; v_call: TRBV6-4; d_call: .; j_call: TRBJ2-3
cdr3_aa: CASSLEVGGAYEQYF; cdr3_nt: TGTGCCAGCAGCTTAGAGGTGGGGGGAGCCTACGAGCAGTACTTC; clone_size: .; v_call: TRBV7-9; d_call: .; j_call: TRBJ2-7
cdr3_aa: CASSPGRGPTEAFF; cdr3_nt: TGTGCCAGCAGCCCCGGGCGGGGGCCCACTGAAGCTTTCTTT; clone_size: many; v_call: TRBV7-2; d_call: .; j_call: TRBJ1-1